This TCR beta chain is from a study of blood T cells in healthy people across ages. With a J-beta primer mix and a sample-barcoded 5' primer, a second PCR ran roughly 7 to 11 cycles. TCRdb recomputed calls from the 5' RACE reads with MiXCR, one row per CDR3 protein. The sample yields almost 550,000 distinct CDR3 sequences, about 24% seen once. This clonotype appeared a few times. These data were also reused for a study on T cells of mothers and their children.

The sample comprised blood. This receptor was taken from a boy between 10 and 17 years old in good health.

CDR3 loop: CAISEGLAGRETQYF. The DNA of the CDR3 is TGTGCCATCAGTGAGGGACTAGCGGGAAGAGAGACCCAGTACTTC. V and J are TRBV10-3 and TRBJ2-5, with 12 bases aligning to TRBD2. Germline V gene sequence: CDR1 ENHRY, CDR2 SYGVKD. The CDR3 spans 15 residues. Unmatched junction bases numbered 2, after V lost 2 bases and J lost 4 bases.